The T cell receptor beta chain under discussion was sequenced for a study of spatial heterogeneity in lung cancer. Whole-study findings and limits: Counts of expanded intratumoral alpha and beta TCRs tracked tumor mutation counts.

This clonotype was recorded at least ten times. Antigen: not known. The germline CDR1 and CDR2 sequences are MNHNS and SASEGT. The CDR3 has 17 residues. The V gene lost 7 bases and the J gene lost 4 bases, with 25 bases spanning the gap. Each CDR3 protein gets one entry after TCRdb re-called the 5' RACE reads with MiXCR. The table records about 100,000 distinct CDR3 sequences, nearly 4.5% of them present only once. Time point denoted: sample taken at primary tumor resection. This rearrangement joins TRBV6-1 to TRBJ1-2; D is perhaps TRBD1 (6 bases). The sample was lung tumor tissue, taken at surgery. The origin of this receptor is a male donor with early-stage non-small cell lung cancer. Here the CDR3 DNA reads TGTGCCAGCATGATTAATGGGATTTGGGACACTACCTATGGCTACACCTTC. This translates into CASMINGIWDTTYGYTF.